This entry is about one TCR beta chain. Germline CDR1 reads SEHNR; CDR2 reads FQNEAQ (reference sequence). V gave up 4 bases and J gave up 3 bases; unmatched junction bases: 9. This CDR3 comprises 16 residues. This sample is part of a study of cytomegalovirus exposure and HLA in healthy donors. Amplification used 60 Vbeta primers and 13 Jbeta primers. Assay used: immunoSEQ multiplex PCR; TCRdb lists only in-frame clones, some missing. Of around 180,000 clones in the sample, about 73% are singletons; the top ten hold roughly 13%. The V call is TRBV7-9, the J call TRBJ2-7; TRBD1 matches at 10 bases. The TCR comes from a woman in her 50s in good health and CMV-seropositive. Material for sequencing was PBMCs. The CDR3, as DNA: TGTGCCAGCAGCTCACCGGGACAGGGGATTAACTACGAGCAGTACTTC. Residues: CASSSPGQGINYEQYF.